This TCR beta chain was profiled in a study of response to subunit inactivated influenza vaccine (dated by TCRdb to the late 2010s). Background for the entire study: The study used deep quantitative T cell receptor repertoire profiling to track responses to a trivalent subunit inactivated influenza vaccine.

The research as a whole found: The authors proposed that each seasonal influenza vaccination may bring in only a limited number of new T cells.

This clonotype has a handful of counts. Its antigen has not been determined. Base qualities are not at hand, and no much larger clone is one base apart. The library was built by means of RT-PCR. Sequencing was carried out with an Illumina HiSeq 2500. Through fastp at Q25 and MiXCR, TCRdb rebuilt clones from the public reads, retaining in-frame beta chains. Each CDR3 protein appears once, grouped with its most common genes and DNA. For this sample there are around 200,000 distinct CDR3 sequences; around 8.8% appear just once. 11% of the sample goes to the ten largest clones. V loses 2 bases of germline sequence and J loses 7 bases, and the interval between the two ends is 18 bases. Including the terminal cysteine and phenylalanine, the CDR3 comprises 16 residues. The read is trimmed to its CDR3 DNA, 48 bases read in frame from base 1.

Specimen: non-naive T cells sorted from PBMCs, collected on the day of vaccination. The cell subset or site label of this sample denotes: memory T cell fraction. This TCR was recovered from a man in his fifties or sixties who received an inactivated influenza vaccine. Donor details come from another sample of the same person, matched by shared clones. Recombination linked TRBV12-3 or TRBV12-4 to TRBJ1-5; the D segment cannot be called with confidence. In nucleotide form, the sequence is TGTGCCAGCAGTTTAATGGCGCGGGAGGTGGGGCAGCCCCAGCATTTT. Translation gives CASSLMAREVGQPQHF.